The sequence of this TCR beta chain was determined in a study of vaccination and CD4 T cells after COVID-19. Study details: Samples were taken after vaccination, a median of about 73 days after dose two, with a range of 14 to 241.

Between the trimmed V and J ends, which lost 6 bases and 0 bases, there was a span of 15 bases. The CDR3 has 15 residues. In germline, CDR1 is MNHEY, CDR2 SVGEGT. Once obtained from cultured CD4+ T cells, the DNA was sequenced using the Oncomine TCR Beta short-read assay. CD4+ T cells were cultured, and genomic DNA was extracted from them. TCRdb analysed the PCR reads with MiXCR anew, one entry per CDR3 protein. The sample lists under 10,000 distinct CDR3 sequences, approximately 35% occurring once. Study observations and caveats: Relatively few convalescent patients were studied, without early post-infection timepoints.

This clonotype was seen a handful of times. Its antigen is not known. Stated treatment: roughly 10-day PBMC culture with coronavirus spike peptide pools or control peptides (ViraFEST assay). CD4+ T-cell collection from the unexposed donor predated the COVID-19 pandemic (2011-2018). Culture conditions combined two million PBMCs per well with about 9 IU/ml IL-2 and 7.5 to 10 ug/ml peptide pools. Testing used SARS-CoV-2 S/N and four cold-coronavirus spikes on unexposed-donor CD4+ T cells, cells permitting. The receptor was derived from a human donor in good health. The rearrangement joins TRBV6-2 or TRBV6-3 to TRBJ2-7; D tentatively fits TRBD1 or TRBD2 (6 bases each). Sequencing was performed on CD4+ T cells from blood, cultured in vitro. CDR3 nucleotides: TGTGCCAGCAGACCCCCCTGGGGGGCCTCCTACGAGCAGTACTTC. The encoded protein is CASRPPWGASYEQYF.